This entry describes one T cell receptor (beta chain). Its matching antigen is unknown. TCRdb reanalysed the 5' RACE reads using MiXCR and keeps one entry per CDR3 protein. The sample holds 300,000 to 350,000 distinct CDR3 sequences, roughly an eighth seen once. The V gene's germline CDR1 is MGHRA and CDR2 YSYEKL. The CDR3 contains 16 residues. V lost 1 base to trimming and J lost 2 bases; unmatched junction nucleotides: 5. The record originates from a study of T-cell memory formation after mild COVID-19. Study-wide background: Clustering of TCRs was largely donor specific.

Broader study findings: In pre-infection memory, a portion of responding clones appeared, which suggested that cross-reactive memory joined.

The chain is built from TRBV4-1 and TRBJ2-1; TRBD2 matches at 7 bases. Input material: PBMCs or a T cell subset sorted from them (not recorded which). The receptor comes from a man aged 18 to 30 who had mild COVID-19 (a few samples of this study predate the infection). Cell type and time point are not known. This chain's CDR3 is CASSQVSGATYNEQFF. CDR3 nucleotide sequence: TGCGCCAGCAGCCAAGTCAGCGGGGCAACCTACAATGAGCAGTTCTTC.